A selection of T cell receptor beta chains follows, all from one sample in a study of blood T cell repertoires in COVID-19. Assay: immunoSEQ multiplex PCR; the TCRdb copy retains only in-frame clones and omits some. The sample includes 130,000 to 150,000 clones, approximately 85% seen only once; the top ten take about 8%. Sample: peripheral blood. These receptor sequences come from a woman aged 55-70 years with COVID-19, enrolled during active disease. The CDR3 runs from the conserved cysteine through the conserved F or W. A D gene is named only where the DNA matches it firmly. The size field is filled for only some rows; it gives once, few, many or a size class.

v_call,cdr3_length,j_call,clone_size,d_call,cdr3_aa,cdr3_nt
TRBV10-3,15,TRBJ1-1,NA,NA,CAISAPTGMNTEAFF,TGTGCCATCAGTGCCCCGACAGGAATGAACACTGAAGCTTTCTTT
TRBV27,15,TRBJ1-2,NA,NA,CASSLLLGSNYGYTF,TGTGCCAGCAGCTTACTTTTGGGGAGTAACTATGGCTACACCTTC
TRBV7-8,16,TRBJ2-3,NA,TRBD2,CASSKAGAGGGDTQYF,TGTGCCAGCAGCAAGGCCGGCGCGGGGGGCGGAGATACGCAGTATTTT
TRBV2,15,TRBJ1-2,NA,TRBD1,CASSEVGQGAYGYTF,TGTGCCAGCAGTGAAGTGGGACAGGGGGCATATGGCTACACCTTC
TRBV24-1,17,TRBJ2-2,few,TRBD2,CATSDPGRGENTGELFF,TGTGCCACCAGTGACCCCGGGAGGGGGGAGAACACCGGGGAGCTGTTTTTT
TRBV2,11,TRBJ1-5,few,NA,CASIRGQPQHF,TGTGCCAGCATCAGGGGTCAGCCCCAGCATTTT
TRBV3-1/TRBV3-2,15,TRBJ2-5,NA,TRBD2,CASSRRLASEETQYF,TGTGCCAGCAGCAGGAGACTAGCGTCTGAAGAGACCCAGTACTTC
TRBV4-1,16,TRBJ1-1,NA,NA,CASSHSSDRYETEAFF,TGCGCCAGCAGCCATTCTTCCGACAGGTACGAGACTGAAGCTTTCTTT
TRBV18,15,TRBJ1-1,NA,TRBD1,CASSPTDTGDTEAFF,TGTGCCAGCTCGCCTACTGATACAGGGGACACTGAGGCTTTCTTT
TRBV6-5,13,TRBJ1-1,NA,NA,CASSYLPYTEAFF,TGTGCCAGCAGTTACCTTCCGTACACTGAAGCTTTCTTT
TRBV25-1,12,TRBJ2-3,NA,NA,CASSVTADTQYF,TGTGCCAGCAGTGTCACAGCTGATACGCAGTATTTT
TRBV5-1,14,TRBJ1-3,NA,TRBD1,CASSRDSSGNTIYF,TGCGCCAGCAGCCGGGACAGCTCTGGAAACACCATATATTTT
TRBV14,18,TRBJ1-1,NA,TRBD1,CASSQLLLGTGRDTEAFF,TGTGCCAGCAGCCAATTACTTTTGGGGACAGGGCGGGACACTGAAGCTTTCTTT
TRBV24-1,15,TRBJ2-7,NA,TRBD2,CATSDTSGATYEQYF,TGTGCCACCAGTGATACTAGCGGGGCAACCTACGAGCAGTACTTC
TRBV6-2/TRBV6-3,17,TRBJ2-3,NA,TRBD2,CASSFPLSGKDTDTQYF,TGTGCCAGCAGCTTCCCCCTTAGCGGGAAAGACACAGATACGCAGTATTTT
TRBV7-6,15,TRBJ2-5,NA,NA,CASTRGVGAEKTQYF,TGTGCCAGCACCAGGGGGGTAGGGGCCGAAAAGACCCAGTACTTC
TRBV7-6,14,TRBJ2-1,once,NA,CASSYTGIGNEQFF,TGTGCCAGCAGCTACACAGGTATCGGCAATGAGCAGTTCTTC
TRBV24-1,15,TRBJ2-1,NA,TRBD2,CATSALAGVYNEQFF,TGTGCCACCAGTGCTCTAGCGGGGGTATACAATGAGCAGTTCTTC
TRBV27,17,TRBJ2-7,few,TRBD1,CASLPEYTGGTGYEQYF,TGTGCCAGCCTGCCCGAGTATACAGGGGGCACAGGGTACGAGCAGTACTTC
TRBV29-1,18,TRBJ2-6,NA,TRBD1,CSVEVRDRGHSGANVLTF,TGCAGCGTTGAAGTAAGGGACAGGGGACACTCTGGGGCCAACGTCCTGACTTTC
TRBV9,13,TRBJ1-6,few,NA,CASSVEGNSPLHF,TGTGCCAGCAGCGTCGAGGGTAATTCACCCCTCCACTTT
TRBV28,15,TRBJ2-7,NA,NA,CASSWMGPSSYEQYF,TGTGCCAGCAGTTGGATGGGCCCGAGCTCCTACGAGCAGTACTTC
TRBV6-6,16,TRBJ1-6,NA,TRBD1,CASSYGTGRSNSPLHF,TGTGCCAGCAGTTACGGGACAGGGAGAAGTAATTCACCCCTCCACTTT
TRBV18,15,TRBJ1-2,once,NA,CASSPRTQANYGYTF,TGTGCCAGCTCACCACGAACTCAGGCCAACTATGGCTACACCTTC
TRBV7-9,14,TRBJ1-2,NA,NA,CASSLDRAPYGYTF,TGTGCCAGCAGCTTAGACAGGGCGCCCTATGGCTACACCTTC
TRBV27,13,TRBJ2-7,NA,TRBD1,CASSPGQGYEQYF,TGTGCCAGCAGCCCGGGACAGGGCTACGAGCAGTACTTC
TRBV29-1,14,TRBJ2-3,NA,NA,CSALRGGSTDTQYF,TGCAGCGCTCTTAGGGGGGGCTCCACAGATACGCAGTATTTT
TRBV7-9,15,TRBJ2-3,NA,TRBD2,CASSSLSGETDTQYF,TGTGCCAGCAGCTCTCTTAGCGGGGAAACAGATACGCAGTATTTT
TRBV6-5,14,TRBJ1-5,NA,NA,CASSYGQGDQPQHF,TGTGCCAGCAGTTACGGCCAAGGAGATCAGCCCCAGCATTTT
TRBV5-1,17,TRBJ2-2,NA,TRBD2,CASSLAGLAGGTGELFF,TGCGCCAGCAGCTTGGCCGGACTAGCGGGTGGCACCGGGGAGCTGTTTTTT
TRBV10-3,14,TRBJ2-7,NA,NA,CAISEGRGSYEQYF,TGTGCCATCAGTGAGGGTAGGGGCTCCTACGAGCAGTACTTC